One and the same sample provided the 25 T cell receptor beta chains below, sequenced in a study of blood T cell repertoires in COVID-19. Repertoires were generated with immunoSEQ multiplex PCR, while TCRdb's copy carries only in-frame clones and drops some. The sample has approximately 200,000 clones; around 84% are singletons. Sequencing used peripheral blood. The receptors shown here come from an elderly woman with COVID-19, enrolled during active disease.

A few counts support this clone. The chain couples TRBV10-3 to TRBJ2-3; tentatively, D is TRBD2 (5 bases). In germline, CDR1 is ENHRY, CDR2 SYGVKD. The CDR3 consists of 12 residues. Trimming removed 4 bases from V and 6 bases from J, with 8 bases in between. The CDR3 DNA reads as TGTGCCATCAGTGGGAGGCGGGATACGCAGTATTTT. Protein: CAISGRRDTQYF.

The chain combines TRBV7-8 with TRBJ1-5; perhaps TRBD1 as D (5 bases). CDR1 SGHVS and CDR2 FQNEAQ come from the germline V gene. V was cut by 5 bases and J by 6 bases, with 11 bases left in between. The CDR3 sequence is 13 residues long. This CDR3 is CASSPQASQPQHF. The CDR3, as DNA: TGTGCCAGCAGCCCACAGGCGAGTCAGCCCCAGCATTTT. The full variable domain, its missing parts supplied by reference TRBV7-8 and TRBJ1-5, is GAGVSQSPRYKVAKRGQDVALRCDPISGHVSLFWYQQALGQGPEFLTYFQNEAQLDKSGLPSDRFFAERPEGSVSTLKIQRTQQEDSAVYLCASSPQASQPQHFGDGTRLSIL.

CDR3 DNA sequence: TGTGCCAGCTCATCAAGGCAGGGCCAGGGAGCTTTCTTT. This sequence encodes CASSSRQGQGAFF. The rearrangement links TRBV18 to TRBJ1-1, with a tentative D call TRBD1 (5 bases). The CDR3 consists of 13 residues. Germline CDR1 is KGHSH and CDR2 is LQKENI. Trimming stripped 5 bases from V and 10 bases from J, with 17 bases between. The full variable domain, its missing parts supplied by reference TRBV18 and TRBJ1-1, is NAGVMQNPRHLVRRRGQEARLRCSPMKGHSHVYWYRQLPEEGLKFMVYLQKENIIDESGMPKERFSAEFPKEGPSILRIQQVVRGDSAAYFCASSSRQGQGAFFGQGTRLTVV.

This chain links TRBV29-1 with TRBJ1-1; no definite D call. Trimming removed 5 bases at V and 5 bases at J, with 9 bases between. This CDR3 spans 11 amino acids. Germline V gene lookup returns CDR1 SQVTM and CDR2 ANQGSEA. This CDR3 is CSVRTGTEAFF. CDR3 nucleotides: TGCAGCGTTAGGACGGGGACTGAAGCTTTCTTT.

The V gene is TRBV4-3, the J gene TRBJ2-7, with TRBD1 matching over 9 bases. This CDR3 is built from 14 residues. Germline lookup yields CDR1 LGHNA and CDR2 YSLEER. V dropped 2 bases and J dropped 6; count of bases not matched to a gene: 5. The CDR3 bases are TGCGCCAGCAGCCAAACCGGGACAGGGAGCGAGCAGTACTTC. Translated, it gives CASSQTGTGSEQYF.

CDR3 in amino acids: CSASRGGGAPDTQYF. As DNA, the CDR3 is TGCAGCGCATCCCGGGGAGGGGGGGCCCCAGATACGCAGTATTTT. The rearrangement links TRBV29-1 to TRBJ2-3, with a possible D match to TRBD2 (7 bases). Per germline, CDR1 SQVTM and CDR2 ANQGSEA. Trimming removed 7 bases from V and 4 bases from J, with 21 bases in between. The CDR3 is 15 residues long.

The gene calls are TRBV11-3 and TRBJ2-1, with TRBD2 as a possible D gene (6 bases). This CDR3 is 16 amino acids long. Germline CDR1 SGHNT, CDR2 YENEEA. Trimming took 0 bases from V and 3 from J, leaving 12 bases between them. Here the CDR3 reads CASSLESAGFYNEQFF. CDR3 DNA sequence: TGTGCCAGCAGCTTAGAGTCGGCGGGGTTCTACAATGAGCAGTTCTTC.

V gene TRBV5-1 combines with J gene TRBJ1-4; no reliable D call. Germline lookup yields CDR1 SGHRS and CDR2 YFSETQ. This CDR3 spans 14 amino acids. V was clipped by 3 bases and J by 4 bases, with 10 bases between them. CDR3 sequence reads: CASSSNPINEKLFF. CDR3 DNA sequence: TGCGCCAGCAGCTCAAATCCCATTAATGAAAAACTGTTTTTT.

The chain couples TRBV6-6 to TRBJ1-5, with D possibly TRBD1 on 5 matching bases. CDR3 length: 13 amino acids. V lost 4 bases and J 6 bases, leaving 10 bases between the germline ends. Germline CDR1 is MNHNY and CDR2 is SVGAGI (reference sequence). CDR3 in amino acids: CASSSQGFQPQHF. The CDR3 DNA reads as TGTGCCAGCAGTTCCCAGGGTTTTCAGCCCCAGCATTTT.

The V gene is TRBV3-1 (or the pseudogene TRBV3-2), the J gene TRBJ2-5; 13 bases agree with TRBD2. The CDR3 length is 17 residues. Trimming cost V 8 bases and J 2 bases; bases outside gene matches: 11. CDR1 and CDR2 from the germline V gene are LGHDT and YNNKEL (reference sequence). CDR3 DNA: TGTGCCAGCGGTCGACTAGCGGGGGGACCGAATCAAGAGACCCAGTACTTC. Encoded protein: CASGRLAGGPNQETQYF.

V is TRBV24-1 and J is TRBJ2-3; 7 nucleotides align to TRBD1. CDR1 is KGHDR, CDR2 SFDVKD, per germline. The CDR3 is 14 residues long. V gave up 5 bases and J gave up 14 bases; unmatched junction bases: 15. The CDR3 loop is CATSAGTGGDRRYF. In nucleotides, the CDR3 is TGTGCCACCAGTGCTGGGACGGGTGGGGACAGAAGGTATTTT.

The CDR3 coding sequence is TGTGCCAGCAGTTTGCTGGGAGGGGCAACTAATGAAAAACTGTTTTTT. As protein: CASSLLGGATNEKLFF. This chain uses TRBV28 with TRBJ1-4; D possibly corresponds to TRBD1 (5 bases). CDR1 and CDR2 (germline): MDHEN, SYDVKM. The V end was cut by 3 bases, the J end by 0 bases, with 11 bases between. The length of the CDR3 is 16 residues.

The chain joins TRBV12-3 or TRBV12-4 to TRBJ2-7; D call uncertain. The CDR3 has 11 amino acids. V lost 3 bases, J lost 6 bases, and 6 bases lay in between. The CDR3 DNA reads TGTGCCAGCAGTTTCGGTCGCGAGCAGTACTTC. Translation gives CASSFGREQYF.

This sequence joins TRBV19 and TRBJ1-2; D may be TRBD1 (6 bases). CDR1 and CDR2 from the germline V gene are LNHDA and SQIVND (reference sequence). The CDR3 is 13 residues long. V was pared by 5 bases and J by 4 bases, with 11 bases between. The CDR3 nucleotides are TGTGCCAGTAGTCGACAGGACGCCTATGGCTACACCTTC. Its translation: CASSRQDAYGYTF.

This clone has more than one count but fewer than ten. J is TRBJ1-2 and V is TRBV7-9; no definite D call. Trimming removed 1 base at V and 8 bases at J, with 11 bases between. Germline assignment: CDR1 SEHNR and CDR2 FQNEAQ (reference sequence). The CDR3 contains 13 residues. The CDR3 reads CASSLDRVSGYTF. Written as DNA, the CDR3 is TGTGCCAGCAGCTTAGATCGGGTCTCGGGCTACACCTTC.

DNA of the CDR3: TGTGCCAGCAGTAGACCCCCCGCGGAGCGGGGGTACAATGAGCAGTTCTTC. Residues: CASSRPPAERGYNEQFF. The rearrangement joins TRBV27 to TRBJ2-1; 8 positions agree with TRBD2. Germline values: CDR1 MNHEY, CDR2 SMNVEV (reference sequence). The CDR3 spans 17 residues. V trimming: 5 bases; J trimming: 4 bases; junction bases outside the gene matches: 13.

The chain has TRBV7-6 and TRBJ1-2; the match to TRBD1 covers 8 bases. The CDR3 consists of 13 residues. Germline V gene sequence: CDR1 SGHVS, CDR2 FNYEAQ. V was pared by 2 bases and J by 6 bases, with 2 bases of the junction left unmatched. CDR3 coding DNA: TGTGCCAGCAGCTTACAGGGGGCGGATGGCTACACCTTC. It specifies CASSLQGADGYTF.

The chain recombines TRBV7-6 with TRBJ2-3; D is possibly TRBD2 (6 bases). Trimming took 5 bases from V and 7 from J, leaving 13 bases between them. CDR3 length equals 13 residues. Germline CDR1 reads SGHVS; CDR2 reads FNYEAQ. CDR3 coding DNA: TGTGCCAGCAGCCCAAGTGGGGGGAATACGCAGTATTTT. Translation gives CASSPSGGNTQYF.

This clone was picked up a small number of times. The chain couples TRBV6-1 to TRBJ1-2; the D is unclear. V was shortened by 1 base and J by 4 bases, with 13 bases between the two germline ends. The CDR3 extends over 15 amino acids. CDR1 is MNHNS and CDR2 is SASEGT in the germline V gene. CDR3 DNA: TGTGCCAGCAGTGAAGGGGCAGACCCCTTCTATGGCTACACCTTC. This encodes CASSEGADPFYGYTF.

The chain carries TRBV12-3 or TRBV12-4 and TRBJ1-2; weak D call: TRBD1 (5 bases). Trimming removed 4 bases from V and 4 bases from J, with 10 bases in between. The CDR3 sequence is 13 residues long. DNA of the CDR3: TGTGCCAGCAGTTCCTTAGACAGCTATGGCTACACCTTC. Amino acids: CASSSLDSYGYTF.

This sequence joins TRBV5-1 and TRBJ2-1, with TRBD2 matching over 11 bases. From germline, CDR1 is SGHRS and CDR2 YFSETQ. With V trimmed by 2 bases and J by 9 bases, 10 bases remained unmatched. This CDR3 has 16 residues. CDR3 region: CASSLLAGDGRGEQFF. The CDR3, as DNA: TGCGCCAGCAGCTTACTAGCGGGGGACGGGAGAGGTGAGCAGTTCTTC.

The chain couples TRBV18 to TRBJ2-1, with 7 bases aligning to TRBD1. Germline loops: CDR1 KGHSH, CDR2 LQKENI. V was clipped by 6 bases and J by 5 bases; unmatched bases: 10. There are 15 residues in the CDR3. DNA for the CDR3: TGTGCCAGCTCTCCGCCCGGGACAGCAAACAATGAGCAGTTCTTC. This encodes CASSPPGTANNEQFF.

This clone was observed a handful of times. The V call is TRBV6-5, the J call TRBJ1-2; 8 nucleotides match TRBD1. The CDR3 length is 15 residues. Germline V gives CDR1 MNHEY, CDR2 SVGAGI. The junction had 9 bases not matched to a gene; V was cut back by 5 bases and J by 4 bases. For the CDR3, the DNA is TGTGCCAGCAGTCACCCGGGACAGGCCCTCTATGGCTACACCTTC. It codes for CASSHPGQALYGYTF.

This chain uses TRBV18 with TRBJ1-2; no reliable D call. Per the germline V gene, CDR1 is KGHSH and CDR2 is LQKENI. V was clipped by 5 bases and J by 1 base, with 8 bases between them. CDR3 length equals 13 residues. This CDR3 reads CASSGLDNYGYTF. The CDR3, as DNA: TGTGCCAGCTCAGGACTCGATAACTATGGCTACACCTTC.

J is TRBJ1-5 and V is TRBV21-1; the table's D call of TRBD1 was not tested on the DNA. TRBV21-1 is a listed pseudogene. The CDR3 runs to 18 residues. The CDR3 sequence: CASSKQEVHFASNQPQHF. For the CDR3, the DNA is TGTGCCAGCAGCAAACAGGAAGTCCACTTCGCCAGCAATCAGCCCCAGCATTTT.